This T cell receptor beta chain was obtained from a study of blood T cell repertoires in COVID-19. Germline CDR1 and CDR2: GTSNPN and SVGIG (reference sequence). This CDR3 is built from 13 residues. Unmatched junction bases numbered 6, after V lost 2 bases and J lost 7 bases. Libraries were prepared by immunoSEQ multiplex PCR; TCRdb keeps only in-frame clonotypes and omits some of them. Among some 300,000 clones listed, 70% to 90% were seen once. The TCR comes from a woman in her forties or fifties with COVID-19, enrolled during active disease. The sample consisted of peripheral blood. This chain connects TRBV30 to TRBJ1-2; 8 nucleotides agree with TRBD1. The chain's CDR3 is CAWSFRGQAGYTF. For the CDR3, the DNA is TGTGCCTGGAGTTTCAGGGGGCAGGCTGGCTACACCTTC.